The 9 T cell receptor beta chains in this list originate from one sample, sequenced in a study of shared clonotypes between healthy human individuals. Method: immunoSEQ multiplex PCR; TCRdb's copy keeps in-frame clones and lacks some. Here the sample spans roughly 590,000 clones, 95% to 96% being singletons. Naive CD8 cells lacked CD45RO, underwent positive selection for CCR7 and left out terminally differentiated effector memory CD45RA+ cells. The sequenced sample was naive CD8+ T cells sorted from blood. The source is a woman aged 30 to 39 in good health.

The rearrangement joins TRBV7-9 to TRBJ2-3, with D maybe TRBD1 (6 bases). The CDR3 has 16 residues. V was shortened by 5 bases and J by 2 bases, with 17 bases between the two germline ends. Looked up from germline, CDR1 is SEHNR and CDR2 is FQNEAQ (reference sequence). CDR3 DNA sequence: TGTGCCAGCAGCCCTTCGGGTAAGGGGGACACAGATACGCAGTATTTT. It encodes CASSPSGKGDTDTQYF.

The chain links TRBV11-2 to TRBJ2-7, with D tentatively TRBD2 (7 bases). The CDR3 runs 16 residues. The germline CDR1 and CDR2 sequences are SGHAT and FQNNGV. V lost 1 base to trimming and J lost 2 bases, with 15 bases between them. Written as DNA, the CDR3 is TGTGCCAGCAGCTTAGCGTCCCGGGGGGCGGCCTACGAGCAGTACTTC. Protein: CASSLASRGAAYEQYF.

The rearrangement uses TRBV11-2 and TRBJ2-2; possibly TRBD1 or TRBD2 for D (5 bases each). The V end was cut by 4 bases, the J end by 1 base, with 7 bases between. Germline-derived CDR1 and CDR2 are SGHAT and FQNNGV. The CDR3 runs 14 residues. The CDR3 here is CASSWGMNTGELFF. CDR3 sequence (DNA): TGTGCCAGCAGCTGGGGGATGAACACCGGGGAGCTGTTTTTT.

The J gene is TRBJ1-2, the V gene TRBV6-5; weak D call: TRBD1 (6 bases). The germline V and J ends were trimmed by 6 bases and 1 base, with 15 bases remaining between them. The V gene's germline CDR1 is MNHEY and CDR2 SVGAGI. The CDR3 is 15 amino acids. CDR3 nucleotides: TGTGCCAGCAGACCCGGACAGTTTTTTAACTATGGCTACACCTTC. It translates to CASRPGQFFNYGYTF.

This chain connects TRBV5-1 to TRBJ2-7, with D maybe TRBD1 (6 bases). The germline V gene encodes CDR1 SGHRS and CDR2 YFSETQ. This CDR3 has 13 residues. Between the trimmed V and J ends, which lost 7 bases and 4 bases, there was a span of 15 bases. The CDR3 region is CASRTDSRYEQYF. CDR3 nucleotides: TGCGCCAGCCGTACGGACAGCCGGTACGAGCAGTACTTC.

This rearrangement joins TRBV28 to TRBJ2-1, with D hard to call. V dropped 5 bases and J dropped 10 bases, with 12 bases sitting between them. The CDR3 runs to 12 residues. CDR1 and CDR2 (germline): MDHEN, SYDVKM. CDR3 nucleotides: TGTGCCAGCAGTGACGCGGCGATCGAGCAGTTCTTC. This translates into CASSDAAIEQFF.

The V and J genes are TRBV15 and TRBJ1-2, with D perhaps matching TRBD1 (5 bases). This CDR3 has 14 amino acids. V was cut by 1 base and J by 3 bases, with 9 bases left in between. Germline V gene lookup returns CDR1 LNHNV and CDR2 YYDKDF (reference sequence). The CDR3 loop reads CATSRVNRHYGYTF. CDR3 DNA sequence: TGTGCCACCAGCAGAGTAAACAGGCACTATGGCTACACCTTC.

J is TRBJ2-5 and V is TRBV11-3; 7 nucleotides align to TRBD1. TRBJ2-7 matches the DNA end more closely, so the J call is doubtful. The CDR3 spans 13 residues. Germline CDR1 is SGHNT and CDR2 is YENEEA. The CDR3: CASSPGQFYEQYF. CDR3 coding DNA: TGTGCCAGCAGCCCGGGACAGTTCTACGAGCAGTACTTC.

The chain uses TRBV4-1 and TRBJ2-5; no clear D. The J call could be wrong; TRBJ2-7 is a better fit for the DNA end. Germline CDR1 reads MGHRA; CDR2 reads YSYEKL. The CDR3 runs 15 residues. CDR3 sequence reads: CASSQGVTVEYEQYF. In DNA, the CDR3 is TGCGCCAGCAGCCAAGGAGTTACAGTTGAGTACGAGCAGTACTTC.